This T cell receptor (beta chain) emerged from a study of CD8 T cells in Susac syndrome. Whole-study results and caveats: Regarding the TCR sequencing and HLA analysis, the study admitted that a relatively small number of individuals were involved.

Germline loops: CDR1 LGHDT, CDR2 YNNKEL (reference sequence). V was pared by 2 bases and J by 5 bases, with 8 bases of the junction left unmatched. This CDR3 has 15 amino acids. About 0.45 to 1 ug RNA was reverse transcribed with random hexamers. A single record per CDR3 protein comes from TCRdb applying MiXCR to the immunoSEQ multiplex PCR reads. The sample consists of about 180,000 distinct CDR3 sequences, roughly 95% of them appearing once. In regard to this clonotype: The antigen remains undetermined.

The sequenced sample was CD8+ T cells from PBMCs. The V gene is TRBV3-1, the J gene TRBJ2-5, with TRBD2 identical over 7 bases. The receptor's source is a human donor with multiple sclerosis. The CDR3 sequence is CASSQSLATSETQYF. The CDR3 region has the DNA TGTGCCAGCAGCCAATCACTAGCGACAAGTGAGACCCAGTACTTC.